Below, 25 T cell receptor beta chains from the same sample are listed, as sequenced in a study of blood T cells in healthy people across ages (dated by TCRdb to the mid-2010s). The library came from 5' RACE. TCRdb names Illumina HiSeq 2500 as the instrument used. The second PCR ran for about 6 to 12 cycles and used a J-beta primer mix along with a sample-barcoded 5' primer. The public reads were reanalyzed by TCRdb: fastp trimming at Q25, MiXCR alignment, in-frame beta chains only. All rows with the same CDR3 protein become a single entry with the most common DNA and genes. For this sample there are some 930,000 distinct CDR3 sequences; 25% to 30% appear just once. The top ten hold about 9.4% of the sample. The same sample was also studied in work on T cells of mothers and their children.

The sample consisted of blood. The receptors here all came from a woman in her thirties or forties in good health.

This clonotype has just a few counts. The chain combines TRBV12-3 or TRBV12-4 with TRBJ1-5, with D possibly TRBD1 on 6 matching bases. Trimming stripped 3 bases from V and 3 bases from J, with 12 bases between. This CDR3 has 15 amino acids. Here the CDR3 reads CASSLGDTNNQPQHF. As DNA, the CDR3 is TGTGCCAGCAGTTTGGGGGACACTAACAATCAGCCCCAGCATTTT.

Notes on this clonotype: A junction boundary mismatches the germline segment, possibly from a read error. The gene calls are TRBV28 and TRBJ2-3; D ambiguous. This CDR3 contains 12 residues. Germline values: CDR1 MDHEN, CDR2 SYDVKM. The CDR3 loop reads CAGSPHTDTQYF. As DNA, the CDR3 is TGTGCCGGCAGTCCCCATACAGATACGCAGTATTTT.

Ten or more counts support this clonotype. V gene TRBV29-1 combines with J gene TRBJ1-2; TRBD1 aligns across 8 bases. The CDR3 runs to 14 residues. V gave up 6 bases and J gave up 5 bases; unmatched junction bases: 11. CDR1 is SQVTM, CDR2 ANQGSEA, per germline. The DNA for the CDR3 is TGCAGCGTGAGGACAGGGACCGTTGGGTATGGCTACACCTTC. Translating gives CSVRTGTVGYGYTF.

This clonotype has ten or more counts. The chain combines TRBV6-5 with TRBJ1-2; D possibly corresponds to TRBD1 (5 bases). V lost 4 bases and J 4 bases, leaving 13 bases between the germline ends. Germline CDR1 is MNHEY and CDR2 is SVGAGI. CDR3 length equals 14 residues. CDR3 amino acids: CASSFSQGPYGYTF. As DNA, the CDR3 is TGTGCCAGCAGTTTCAGTCAGGGCCCCTATGGCTACACCTTC.

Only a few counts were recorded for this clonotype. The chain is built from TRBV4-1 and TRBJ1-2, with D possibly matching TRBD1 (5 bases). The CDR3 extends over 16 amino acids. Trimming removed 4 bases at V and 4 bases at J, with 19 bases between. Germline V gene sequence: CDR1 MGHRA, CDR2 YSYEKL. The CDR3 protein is CASSRTWDALVYGYTF. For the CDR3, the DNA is TGCGCCAGCAGCCGCACGTGGGACGCATTAGTCTATGGCTACACCTTC.

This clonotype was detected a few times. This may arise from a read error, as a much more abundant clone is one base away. This chain's CDR3 is CASSFLDPEQYF. In DNA, the CDR3 is TGTGCCAGCTCATTCCTCGACCCTGAGCAGTACTTC. The chain is built from TRBV18 and TRBJ2-7, with D uncertain. The CDR3 is 12 amino acids. With 5 bases removed from V and 7 bases from J, the gap between germline ends came to 12 bases. Germline V gene sequence: CDR1 KGHSH, CDR2 LQKENI.

The CDR3 loop is CATSRDISQVLGPQHF. CDR3 DNA sequence: TGTGCCACCAGCAGAGATATTTCGCAAGTTCTGGGGCCCCAGCATTTT. The rearrangement joins TRBV15 to TRBJ1-5; D not certain. Trimming removed 0 bases at V and 9 bases at J, with 18 bases between. This CDR3 is built from 16 residues. Germline V gene data show CDR1 as LNHNV and CDR2 as YYDKDF (reference sequence).

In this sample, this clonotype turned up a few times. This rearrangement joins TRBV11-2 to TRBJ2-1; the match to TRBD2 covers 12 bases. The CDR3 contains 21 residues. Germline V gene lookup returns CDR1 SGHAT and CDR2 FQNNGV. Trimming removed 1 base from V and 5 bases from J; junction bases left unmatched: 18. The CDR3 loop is CASSLVWLAGGRMGPHNEQFF. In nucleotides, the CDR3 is TGTGCCAGCAGCTTAGTCTGGCTAGCGGGGGGGCGGATGGGACCTCACAATGAGCAGTTCTTC.

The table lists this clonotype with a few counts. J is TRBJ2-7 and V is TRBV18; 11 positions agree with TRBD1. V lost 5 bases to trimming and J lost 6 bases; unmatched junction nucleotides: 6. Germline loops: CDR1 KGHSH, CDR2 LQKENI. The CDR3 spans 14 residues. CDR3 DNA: TGTGCCAGCTCAACGGGACAGGGGGGGATCGAGCAGTACTTC. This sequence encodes CASSTGQGGIEQYF.

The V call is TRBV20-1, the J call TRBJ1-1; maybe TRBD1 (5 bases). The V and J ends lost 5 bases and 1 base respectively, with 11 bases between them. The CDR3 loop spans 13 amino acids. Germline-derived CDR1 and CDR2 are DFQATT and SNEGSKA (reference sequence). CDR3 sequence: CSAQDSENTEAFF. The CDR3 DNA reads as TGCAGTGCTCAAGACAGCGAGAACACTGAAGCTTTCTTT.

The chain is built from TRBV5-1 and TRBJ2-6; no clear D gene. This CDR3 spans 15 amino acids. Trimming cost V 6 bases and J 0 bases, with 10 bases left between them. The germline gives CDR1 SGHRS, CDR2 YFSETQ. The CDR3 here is CASTLKTSGANVLTF. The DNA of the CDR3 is TGCGCCAGCACCTTAAAAACCTCTGGGGCCAACGTCCTGACTTTC.

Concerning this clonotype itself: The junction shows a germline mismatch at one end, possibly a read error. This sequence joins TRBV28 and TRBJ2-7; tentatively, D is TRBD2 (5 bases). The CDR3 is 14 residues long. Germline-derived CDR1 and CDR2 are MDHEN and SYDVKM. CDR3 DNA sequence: TGTGCCAGCAGTTTATCGGGCGGGTCCTCCGAGCAGTACTTC. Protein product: CASSLSGGSSEQYF.

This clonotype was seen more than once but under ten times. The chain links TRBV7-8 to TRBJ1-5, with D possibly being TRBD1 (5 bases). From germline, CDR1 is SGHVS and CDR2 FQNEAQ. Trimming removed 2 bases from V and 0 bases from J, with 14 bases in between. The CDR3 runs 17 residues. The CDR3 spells CASSLKTVEYSNQPQHF. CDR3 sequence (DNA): TGTGCCAGCAGCTTAAAGACAGTGGAATATAGCAATCAGCCCCAGCATTTT.

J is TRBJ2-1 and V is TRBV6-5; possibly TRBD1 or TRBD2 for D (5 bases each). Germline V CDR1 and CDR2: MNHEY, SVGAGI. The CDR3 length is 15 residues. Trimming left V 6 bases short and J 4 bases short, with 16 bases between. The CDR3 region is CASSRSGTAYNEQFF. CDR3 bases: TGTGCCAGCAGCCGGTCCGGGACCGCTTACAATGAGCAGTTCTTC.

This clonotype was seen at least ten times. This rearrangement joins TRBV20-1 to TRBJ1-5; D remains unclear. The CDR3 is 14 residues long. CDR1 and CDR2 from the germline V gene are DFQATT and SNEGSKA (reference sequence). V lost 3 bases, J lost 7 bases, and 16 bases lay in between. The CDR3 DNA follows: TGCAGTGCTAGTTTCGGGCCCCTCGAACAGCCCCAGCATTTT. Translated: CSASFGPLEQPQHF.

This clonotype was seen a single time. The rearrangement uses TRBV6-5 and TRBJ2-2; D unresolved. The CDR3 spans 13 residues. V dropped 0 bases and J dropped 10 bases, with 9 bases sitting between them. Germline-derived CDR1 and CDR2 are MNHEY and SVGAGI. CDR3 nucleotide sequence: TGTGCCAGCAGTTACTCTTCTCGACAGGAGCTGTTTTTT. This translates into CASSYSSRQELFF.

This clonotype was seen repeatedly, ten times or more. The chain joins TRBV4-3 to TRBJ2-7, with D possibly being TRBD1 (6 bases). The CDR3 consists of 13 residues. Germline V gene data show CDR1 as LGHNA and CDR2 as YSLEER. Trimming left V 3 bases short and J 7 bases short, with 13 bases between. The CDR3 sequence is CASSQVTGNEQYF. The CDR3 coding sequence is TGCGCCAGCAGCCAGGTGACAGGAAATGAGCAGTACTTC.

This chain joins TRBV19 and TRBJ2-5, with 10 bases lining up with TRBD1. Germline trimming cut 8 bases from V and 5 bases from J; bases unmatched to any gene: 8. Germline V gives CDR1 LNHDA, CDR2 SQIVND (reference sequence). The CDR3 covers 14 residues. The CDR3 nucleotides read TGTGCCAGTGGAAAGACAGGGGGCATTGAGACCCAGTACTTC. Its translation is CASGKTGGIETQYF.

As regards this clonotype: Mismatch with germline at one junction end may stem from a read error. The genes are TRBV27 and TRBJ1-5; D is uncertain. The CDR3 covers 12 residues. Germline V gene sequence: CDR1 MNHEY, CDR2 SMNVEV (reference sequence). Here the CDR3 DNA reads TGTACCAGCAGGACGAGTGGTCAGCCCCAGCATTTT. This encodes CTSRTSGQPQHF.

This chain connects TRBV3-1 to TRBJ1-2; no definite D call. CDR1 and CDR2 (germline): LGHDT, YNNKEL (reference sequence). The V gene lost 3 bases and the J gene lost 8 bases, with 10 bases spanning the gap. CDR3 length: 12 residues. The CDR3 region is CASSHVSTGYTF. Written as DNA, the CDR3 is TGTGCCAGCAGCCATGTTAGCACCGGCTACACCTTC.

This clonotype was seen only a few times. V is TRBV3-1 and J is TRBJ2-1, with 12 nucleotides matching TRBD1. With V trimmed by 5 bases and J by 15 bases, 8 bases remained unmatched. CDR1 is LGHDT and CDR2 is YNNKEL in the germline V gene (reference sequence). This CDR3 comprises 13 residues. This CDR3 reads CASSSGQGAPGFF. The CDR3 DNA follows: TGTGCCAGCAGCTCGGGACAGGGGGCACCTGGGTTCTTC.

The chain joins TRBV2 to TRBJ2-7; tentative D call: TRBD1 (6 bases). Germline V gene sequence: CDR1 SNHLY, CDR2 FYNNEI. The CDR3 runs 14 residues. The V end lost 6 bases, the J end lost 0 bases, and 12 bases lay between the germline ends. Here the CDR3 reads CASSETGTSYEQYF. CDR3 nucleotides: TGTGCCAGCAGCGAGACAGGTACCTCCTACGAGCAGTACTTC.

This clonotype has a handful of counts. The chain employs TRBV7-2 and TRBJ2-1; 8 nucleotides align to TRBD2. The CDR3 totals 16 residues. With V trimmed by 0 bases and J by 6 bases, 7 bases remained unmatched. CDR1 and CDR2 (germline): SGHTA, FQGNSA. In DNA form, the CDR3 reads TGTGCCAGCAGCTTAGCGCATCGAGCGGGGGTCAATGAGCAGTTCTTC. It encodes CASSLAHRAGVNEQFF.

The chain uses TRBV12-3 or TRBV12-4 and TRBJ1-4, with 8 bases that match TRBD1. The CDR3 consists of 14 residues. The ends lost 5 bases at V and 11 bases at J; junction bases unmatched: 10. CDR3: CASSPLGTGRKLFF. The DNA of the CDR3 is TGTGCCAGCAGTCCTCTGGGGACAGGTCGGAAACTGTTTTTT.

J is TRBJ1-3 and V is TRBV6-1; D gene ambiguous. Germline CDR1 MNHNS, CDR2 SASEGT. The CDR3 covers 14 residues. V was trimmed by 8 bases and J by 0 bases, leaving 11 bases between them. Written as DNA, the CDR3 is TGTGCCAGCCGGGCAGCCTTCTCTGGAAACACCATATATTTT. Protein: CASRAAFSGNTIYF.